The 17 T cell receptor beta chains below were found in one sample sequenced in a study of cytomegalovirus exposure and HLA in healthy donors. In the PCR, 60 Vbeta and 13 Jbeta primers were used. Repertoires were generated with immunoSEQ multiplex PCR, while TCRdb's copy carries only in-frame clones and drops some. The data contain around 130,000 clones, about four fifths of them seen just once; the ten biggest clones take up roughly 3%. Sequencing was performed on PBMCs. The receptors come from a man aged 25 to 40 in good health and CMV-seronegative.

J is TRBJ2-1 and V is TRBV6-5; the D is unclear. The CDR3 consists of 15 residues. Trimming shortened V by 0 bases and J by 4 bases, and 10 bases separated the two germline ends. Germline-derived CDR1 and CDR2 are MNHEY and SVGAGI. Written as DNA, the CDR3 is TGTGCCAGCAGTTACTCACCTATATTTTACAATGAGCAGTTCTTC. Translation: CASSYSPIFYNEQFF.

The V gene is TRBV6-1, the J gene TRBJ1-2; TRBD1 matches at 8 bases. V gave up 8 bases and J gave up 5 bases; unmatched junction bases: 10. The CDR3 has 14 residues. CDR1 and CDR2 (germline): MNHNS, SASEGT. CDR3 region: CASHRDRSYYGYTF. The CDR3 DNA reads as TGTGCCAGCCATCGGGACAGGAGCTATTATGGCTACACCTTC.

This clone ranks as medium-sized. The CDR3 loop is CSATLGQEAFF. CDR3 DNA: TGCAGTGCTACCCTGGGACAGGAAGCTTTCTTT. V is TRBV20-1 and J is TRBJ1-1; 7 bases map to TRBD1. CDR1 DFQATT and CDR2 SNEGSKA come from the germline V gene (reference sequence). V dropped 4 bases and J dropped 8; count of bases not matched to a gene: 4. The CDR3 has 11 amino acids.

This rearrangement joins TRBV6-6 to TRBJ2-3; a possible D gene is TRBD2 (5 bases). The germline CDR1 and CDR2 sequences are MNHNY and SVGAGI (reference sequence). Trimming shortened V by 0 bases and J by 2 bases, and 9 bases separated the two germline ends. The CDR3 runs to 15 residues. CDR3 amino acids: CASSYSPGYTDTQYF. The DNA of the CDR3 is TGTGCCAGCAGTTACTCTCCGGGATACACAGATACGCAGTATTTT.

This clone was observed a single time. The rearrangement joins TRBV5-1 to TRBJ1-1; D gene unclear. V was pared by 0 bases and J by 1 base, with 19 bases between. The CDR3 has 18 residues. Germline CDR1 SGHRS, CDR2 YFSETQ. Here the CDR3 DNA reads TGCGCCAGCAGCTTGGGGATACTATCCACCCCACCGAACACTGAAGCTTTCTTT. Translating gives CASSLGILSTPPNTEAFF.

The genes are TRBV27 and TRBJ2-1, with 10 bases lining up with TRBD2. Germline V lookup: CDR1 MNHEY, CDR2 SMNVEV (reference sequence). V trimming: 8 bases; J trimming: 11 bases; junction bases outside the gene matches: 18. The CDR3 covers 16 residues. CDR3 DNA: TGTGCCAGCGGCATGCCGGCCGGACTAGCGGCGGTAAAGCAGTTCTTC. Amino acids: CASGMPAGLAAVKQFF.

V and J are TRBV6-4 and TRBJ1-1; no firm D call. The CDR3 sequence is 13 residues long. Germline lookup yields CDR1 MRHNA and CDR2 SNTAGT. Trimming took off 2 bases at V and 1 base at J, with 5 bases between the two ends. This CDR3 is CASSDEANTEAFF. In DNA form, the CDR3 reads TGTGCCAGCAGTGACGAGGCGAACACTGAAGCTTTCTTT.

CDR3 sequence (DNA): TGTGCCAGCAGTTTTTTGACAGGGAGAACCGCGAACACCGGGGAGCTGTTTTTT. Translating it yields CASSFLTGRTANTGELFF. The chain joins TRBV28 to TRBJ2-2; 7 bases match TRBD1. The J segment lost 0 bases and the V segment lost 3 bases, leaving 10 bases of the junction unmatched. The germline CDR1 and CDR2 sequences are MDHEN and SYDVKM. The CDR3 is 18 amino acids.

This sequence joins TRBV15 and TRBJ2-3, with 7 bases aligning to TRBD2. The junction had 15 bases not matched to a gene; V was cut back by 3 bases and J by 6 bases. This CDR3 contains 17 residues. CDR1 and CDR2 from the germline V gene are LNHNV and YYDKDF (reference sequence). The CDR3 is CATSRGGTNAWGDTQYF. The CDR3 DNA is TGTGCCACCAGCAGGGGGGGGACCAATGCATGGGGTGATACGCAGTATTTT. The entire variable domain, with the rest obtained from reference TRBV15 and TRBJ2-3, is as follows: DAMVIQNPRYQVTQFGKPVTLSCSQTLNHNVMYWYQQKSSQAPKLLFHYYDKDFNNEADTPDNFQSRRPNTSFCFLDIRSPGLGDTAMYLCATSRGGTNAWGDTQYFGPGTRLTVL.

For this clone: A much larger clone is a single base away; this may be a read error. The chain has TRBV6-1 and TRBJ1-4; 8 bases fit TRBD1. Germline CDR1 MNHNS, CDR2 SASEGT. The CDR3 has 13 residues. CDR3 in DNA: TGTACCAGCAGAGACAGGGGTAATGAAAAACTGTTTTTT. This gives the protein CTSRDRGNEKLFF.

This chain connects TRBV30 to TRBJ1-2; 10 bases match TRBD1. Germline CDR1 GTSNPN, CDR2 SVGIG (reference sequence). This CDR3 is 14 amino acids long. J lost 7 bases, V lost 2 bases, and 7 bases had no gene match. In nucleotides, the CDR3 is TGTGCCTGGAGTCCGGACAGGGGGGAAGCTGGCTACACCTTC. Amino acid sequence: CAWSPDRGEAGYTF.

As regards this clone: One end of the junction does not line up with germline, which may come from a read error. The same CDR3 can be traced to other DNA sequences in this sample. The chain joins TRBV6-4 to TRBJ2-1, with D maybe TRBD2 (5 bases). The CDR3 runs to 13 residues. The germline CDR1 and CDR2 sequences are MRHNA and SNTAGT. Written as DNA, the CDR3 is TGCGCCAGCAGCCTCGGAGGAGGCCATGAGCAGTTCTTC. This codes for CASSLGGGHEQFF.

The CDR3 spells CASSKAQGVLTDTQYF. DNA of the CDR3: TGTGCCAGCAGCAAAGCACAGGGGGTCCTCACAGATACGCAGTATTTT. The chain is built from TRBV21-1 and TRBJ2-3; the D call of TRBD1 is as the table states it, not checked on the DNA. TRBV21-1 is a listed pseudogene. CDR3 length: 16 amino acids.

The CDR3 sequence: CAISEGGHSGNTIYF. Here the CDR3 DNA reads TGTGCCATCAGTGAGGGGGGACACTCTGGAAACACCATATATTTT. This rearrangement joins TRBV10-3 to TRBJ1-3, with a tentative D call TRBD1 (6 bases). Trimming removed 2 bases from V and 0 bases from J, with 8 bases in between. Per germline, CDR1 ENHRY and CDR2 SYGVKD. This CDR3 contains 15 residues.

The chain links TRBV7-9 to TRBJ1-4; TRBD1 might be the D (6 bases). The CDR3 runs to 15 residues. CDR1 and CDR2 (germline): SEHNR, FQNEAQ (reference sequence). V was trimmed by 5 bases and J by 8 bases, leaving 18 bases between them. The CDR3 DNA sequence: TGTGCCAGCAGCGCCCGGGGCAGGGGACCCGAAAAACTGTTTTTT. It codes for CASSARGRGPEKLFF.

The V gene is TRBV7-9, the J gene TRBJ2-7; 9 nucleotides agree with TRBD1. Trimming took 4 bases from V and 5 from J; bases not matched to a gene: 9. In germline, CDR1 is SEHNR, CDR2 FQNEAQ (reference sequence). The CDR3 contains 15 residues. CDR3 DNA: TGTGCCAGCAGCTCCCGGACAGGGGACATACACGAGCAGTACTTC. Its protein product is CASSSRTGDIHEQYF.

V and J are TRBV7-2 and TRBJ1-5, with a possible D match to TRBD1 (6 bases). Per the germline V gene, CDR1 is SGHTA and CDR2 is FQGNSA. Trimming pared 1 base from V and 4 bases from J, leaving 17 bases between. The CDR3 extends over 17 amino acids. CDR3 region: CASSLEGTTGANQPQHF. CDR3 sequence (DNA): TGTGCCAGCAGCTTAGAAGGCACGACAGGAGCTAATCAGCCCCAGCATTTT.